Included here is one TCR beta chain sequence, with context. Antigen specificity is unknown. V was trimmed by 7 bases and J by 11 bases, leaving 21 bases between them. This CDR3 has 13 residues. Per germline, CDR1 MNHEY and CDR2 SMNVEV (reference sequence). This specimen comes from a study of shared clonotypes between healthy human individuals. Findings and caveats of the study: Memory subsets generally showed smaller estimated richness than naive subsets did.

Genomic DNA of each subset was evenly split across several immunoSEQ plates. Some clones are missing from TCRdb's copy, which holds only in-frame ones; the method was immunoSEQ multiplex PCR. Of roughly 2.2 million clones in the sample, roughly 92% were seen once. V is TRBV27 and J is TRBJ2-7; D may be TRBD2 (5 bases). The TCR comes from a man aged 18 to 29 in good health. Some clones in this sample may be carry-over from other donors' samples. The sample was naive CD4+ T cells from PBMCs. This sample's subset: CD45RA+ positively selected. The CDR3 region is CASTLNQGSIEYF. For the CDR3, the DNA is TGTGCCAGCACCCTAAACCAAGGGAGTATAGAGTACTTC.